This T cell receptor beta chain was sequenced in a study of blood T cells in healthy people across ages. Together with a sample-barcoded 5' primer, a J-beta primer mix was included in a second PCR lasting about 7 to 12 cycles. TCRdb reprocessed the 5' RACE reads with MiXCR, giving one entry per CDR3 protein. The sample comprises around 990,000 distinct CDR3 sequences, roughly two fifths of which are singletons, and approximately 14% rests with the top ten. Germline V gene data show CDR1 as SEHNR and CDR2 as FQNEAQ (reference sequence). This CDR3 region has 15 residues. V was cut by 1 base and J by 9 bases, with 16 bases left in between.

This chain joins TRBV7-9 and TRBJ2-1, with a tentative D call TRBD2 (5 bases). The clonotype was recovered from a young man in good health. Sequencing was carried out using blood. CDR3 in DNA: TGTGCCAGCAGCTTAGAGGCTTCGGGGTTTGGTGAGCAGTTCTTC. Its protein is CASSLEASGFGEQFF.